This T cell receptor beta chain emerged from a study of cytomegalovirus exposure and HLA in healthy donors. Study details: There were roughly 80 million unique TCRs (from HLA-typed donors) in an early data release. Study findings and constraints: Highly shared sequence variants in one cluster were likely a sequencing artifact. As was reported, the classifier diagnosed cytomegalovirus status with high specificity and sensitivity. Across donors, presence/absence analyses took sequencing depth to be roughly uniform.

Regarding this clone: The antigen is undetermined. One end of the junction does not line up with germline, which may come from a read error.

Primers for the PCR totalled 60 Vbeta and 13 Jbeta. TCRdb keeps only in-frame clones here, not all; method: immunoSEQ multiplex PCR. The sample holds roughly 130,000 clones, around three quarters seen once. This receptor was obtained from a man in his late teens or twenties in good health and CMV-seronegative. Sample: PBMCs.

CDR3 region: CASSYSTGGTELF. The CDR3 bases are TGTGCCAGCAGTTACTCGACGGGGGGGACAGAACTCTTC. V usage is TRBV6-5 and J usage is TRBJ2-7; D perhaps matches TRBD2 (8 bases). Germline V lookup: CDR1 MNHEY, CDR2 SVGAGI. The CDR3 has 13 amino acids.